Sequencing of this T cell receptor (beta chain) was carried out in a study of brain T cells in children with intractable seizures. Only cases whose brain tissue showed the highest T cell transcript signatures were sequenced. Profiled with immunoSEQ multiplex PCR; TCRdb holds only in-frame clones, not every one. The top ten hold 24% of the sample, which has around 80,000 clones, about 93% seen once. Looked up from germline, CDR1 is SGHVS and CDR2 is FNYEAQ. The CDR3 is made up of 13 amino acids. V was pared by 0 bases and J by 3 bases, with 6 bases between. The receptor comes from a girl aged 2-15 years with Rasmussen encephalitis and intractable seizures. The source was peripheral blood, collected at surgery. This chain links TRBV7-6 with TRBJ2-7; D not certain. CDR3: CASSLASDYEQYF. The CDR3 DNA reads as TGTGCCAGCAGCTTAGCCTCTGACTACGAGCAGTACTTC.